This entry features one T cell receptor (beta chain) sequence. The target of this receptor is not known. Base quality data are lacking; no much larger clone is found one base away. CD8 naive samples were obtained by positive selection for CCR7 among CD45RO-negative cells, yielding a CD45RA+CCR7+ population from which TemRA cells were excluded. Healthy HIV-negative adults with no recently reported acute infections or vaccinations were included as donors. Every donor was a Caucasian adult residing in Nashville, Tennessee, USA. Blood was obtained by leukapheresis, after which PBMCs were separated by Ficoll-Histopaque density gradient centrifugation and cryopreserved in liquid nitrogen vapor phase. Analytical flow cytometry was used to check the purity and quantity of every magnetically sorted T cell population. Genomic DNA was isolated from each sorted fraction and quantified by UV absorbance on a Nanodrop 2000c.

Using the deep immunoSEQ assay, TCR CDR3 regions were amplified from genomic DNA by multiplex PCR. Genomic DNA extracted from each cell subset was distributed evenly over all wells of several immunoSEQ 96-well plates, and each plate served as one replicate. For sorted subsets, approximately 0.2 ug of genomic DNA, equivalent to some 33,000 T cell genomes, went into each replicate PCR. Purified libraries were measured with a Qubit 3.0 fluorometer, size-checked on a Bioanalyzer 2100, and measured again with the KAPA Library Quantification kit. Each immunoSEQ 96-well plate was sequenced on its own single-read 150-cycle Illumina NextSeq 550 flow cell. Per the original workflow: Because the immunoSEQ output included only junctional sequences and no quality scores, the filtering could not be the same as the filtering used for full-length reads. To assign V/J genes and CDR3, sequences were annotated against IMGT germline references using PyIR, a Python wrapper for IgBLAST v1.9. Reads were filtered out if the reads had weak V/J assignments (E-value above 1e-6), no CDR3, stop codons, out-of-frame junctions, or ambiguous translated residues. V3J clonotypes were defined as sequences sharing the same inferred V gene, J gene, and CDR3 amino acid sequence. The percentage overlap between two repertoires was calculated by dividing the number of shared unique clonotypes by the size of the smaller repertoire. RTK rarefaction, the Chao1 estimator, and Recon v2.1 estimates of unobserved clonotypes were used to assess repertoire richness. Generation probabilities were computed with OLGA for all TCRbeta clonotypes obtained by the gDNA method from several donors. In its TCRdb copy, this immuneACCESS table keeps in-frame sequences only and misses some clones. Where compared with another copy, unresolved V genes explain less than half of these, and the others have no known cause. The V and J calls and clone size are taken from that table; D and trimming were inferred from the DNA. The sample has under 600,000 clones on record, about 98% of them singletons. The ten largest clonotypes hold around 0.3% of the sample.

The CDR3 measures 15 amino acids from cysteine to phenylalanine. The only DNA kept is the CDR3, 45 bases in frame from the first base. The germline V gene gives CDR1 as MDHEN and CDR2 as SYDVKM. Trimmed from V: 4 bases; trimmed from J: 6 bases; junction bases lacking a gene match: 11. The data were taken from a study of shared clonotypes between healthy human individuals (dated by TCRdb to about 2020). At the level of the whole study: The cohort included three men and a couple of women between 18 and 49 years of age. For each donor, CD4 naive and CD4 memory were each given three plates, CD8 naive was given two plates, and CD8 memory was given one plate. The study deeply sequenced blood TCR repertoires of about 5 healthy adults to estimate repertoire size and the extent of clonotype sharing between individuals. Different laboratories and diverse techniques were used to prepare libraries and sequence TCR repertoires, to increase sequencing depth and limit assay-specific biases. Between about 0.85 and 8.9 billion PBMCs per donor were obtained by leukapheresis. What the work shows at the level of the full study, not this receptor alone: Sampling was limited to blood, and TCR repertoires in tissue likely differ from TCR repertoires in blood. Pairwise subsampling led to the expectation that sequencing depth would affect the degree of clonotype sharing among donors. When a few donors were compared, the shared fraction of clonotypes was about 5.5% for naive CD4, over 3% for naive CD8, more than 2% for memory CD4, and approximately 0.4% for memory CD8. Even with the large sequencing depth, rarefaction of the sorted-subset datasets indicated that sequencing was incomplete. Estimated clonotype richness was generally larger for naive than for memory subsets. The small number of donors limited the genetic and exposure-history diversity represented. Clonotypes shared by all four sorted-subset donors showed higher generation probabilities than non-shared clonotypes.

The V and J genes are TRBV28 and TRBJ2-7; TRBD2 lines up with 8 middle nucleotides. This sequence was found in a man aged 30-40 years in good health. Sequences were obtained from naive CD8+ T cells sorted from blood. Reading the label with the study, this specimen's cell subset or site is: CD45RA+CCR7+. CDR3 region: CASSSSAGGPGEQYF. DNA sequence: TGTGCCAGCAGTTCATCGGCGGGAGGACCCGGCGAGCAGTACTTC.